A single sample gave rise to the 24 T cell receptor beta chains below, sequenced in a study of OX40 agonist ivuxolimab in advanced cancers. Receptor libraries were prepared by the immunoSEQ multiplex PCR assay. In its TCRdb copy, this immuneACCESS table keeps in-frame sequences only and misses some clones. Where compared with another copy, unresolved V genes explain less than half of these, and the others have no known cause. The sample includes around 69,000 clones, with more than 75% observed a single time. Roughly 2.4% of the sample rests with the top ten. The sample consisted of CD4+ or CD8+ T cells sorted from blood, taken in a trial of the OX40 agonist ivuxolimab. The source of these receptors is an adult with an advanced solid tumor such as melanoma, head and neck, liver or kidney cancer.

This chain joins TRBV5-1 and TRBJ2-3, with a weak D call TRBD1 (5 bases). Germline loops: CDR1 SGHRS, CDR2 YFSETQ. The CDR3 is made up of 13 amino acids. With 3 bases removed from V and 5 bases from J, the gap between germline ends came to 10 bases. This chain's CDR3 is CASSSDNRDTQYF. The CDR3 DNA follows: TGCGCCAGCAGCTCGGACAACAGAGATACGCAGTATTTT.

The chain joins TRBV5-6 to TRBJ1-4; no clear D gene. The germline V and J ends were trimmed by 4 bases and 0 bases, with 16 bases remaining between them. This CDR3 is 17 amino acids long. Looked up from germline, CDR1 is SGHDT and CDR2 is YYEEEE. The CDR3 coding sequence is TGTGCCAGCAGCCAGTCGGAGGACTTTGCAACTAATGAAAAACTGTTTTTT. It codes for CASSQSEDFATNEKLFF.

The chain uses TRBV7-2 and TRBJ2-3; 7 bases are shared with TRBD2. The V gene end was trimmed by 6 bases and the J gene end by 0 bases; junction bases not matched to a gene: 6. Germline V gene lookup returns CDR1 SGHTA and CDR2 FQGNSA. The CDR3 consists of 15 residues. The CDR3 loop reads CASSRDYLSTDTQYF. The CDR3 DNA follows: TGTGCCAGCAGTCGGGACTACCTGAGCACAGATACGCAGTATTTT.

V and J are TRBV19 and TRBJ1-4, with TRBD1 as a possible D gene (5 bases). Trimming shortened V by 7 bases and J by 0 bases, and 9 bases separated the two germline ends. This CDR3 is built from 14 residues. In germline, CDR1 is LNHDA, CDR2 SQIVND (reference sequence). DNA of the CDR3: TGTGCCAGTACGGACAAAGCAACTAATGAAAAACTGTTTTTT. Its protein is CASTDKATNEKLFF.

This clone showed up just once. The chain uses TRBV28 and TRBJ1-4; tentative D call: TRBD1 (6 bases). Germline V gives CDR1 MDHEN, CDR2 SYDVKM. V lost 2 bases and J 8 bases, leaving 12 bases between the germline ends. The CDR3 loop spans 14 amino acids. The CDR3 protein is CASSLQSGVEKLFF. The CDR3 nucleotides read TGTGCCAGCAGTTTACAATCAGGGGTAGAAAAACTGTTTTTT.

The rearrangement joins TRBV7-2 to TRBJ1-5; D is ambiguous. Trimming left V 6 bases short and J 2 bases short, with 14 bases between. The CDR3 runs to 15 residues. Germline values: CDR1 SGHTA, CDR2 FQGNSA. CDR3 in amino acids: CASRLGPDRNQPQHF. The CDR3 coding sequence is TGTGCCAGCAGACTAGGGCCAGATCGCAATCAGCCCCAGCATTTT. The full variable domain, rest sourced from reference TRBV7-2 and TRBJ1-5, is GAGVSQSPSNKVTEKGKDVELRCDPISGHTALYWYRQSLGQGLEFLIYFQGNSAPDKSGLPSDRFSAERTGGSVSTLTIQRTQQEDSAVYLCASRLGPDRNQPQHFGDGTRLSIL.

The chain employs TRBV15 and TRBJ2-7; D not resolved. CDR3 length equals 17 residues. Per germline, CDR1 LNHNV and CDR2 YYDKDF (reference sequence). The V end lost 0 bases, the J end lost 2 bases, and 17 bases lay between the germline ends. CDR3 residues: CATSRDLGPWGTYEQYV. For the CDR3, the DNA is TGTGCCACCAGCAGAGATCTAGGGCCCTGGGGAACCTACGAGCAGTACGTC.

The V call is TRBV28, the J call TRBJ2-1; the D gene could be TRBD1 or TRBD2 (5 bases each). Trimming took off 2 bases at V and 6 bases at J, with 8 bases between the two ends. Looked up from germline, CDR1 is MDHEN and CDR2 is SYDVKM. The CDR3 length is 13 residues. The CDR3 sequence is CASSLGGGNEQFF. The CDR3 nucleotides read TGTGCCAGCAGTTTAGGGGGTGGCAATGAGCAGTTCTTC.

The CDR3: CASSAGPLDYGYTF. The CDR3 DNA reads TGTGCCAGCAGTGCAGGGCCCCTTGACTATGGCTACACCTTC. The chain joins TRBV2 to TRBJ1-2; tentative D call: TRBD1 (5 bases). Germline assignment: CDR1 SNHLY and CDR2 FYNNEI. The CDR3 contains 14 residues. V shed 4 bases and J shed 3 bases, with 12 bases lying between them.

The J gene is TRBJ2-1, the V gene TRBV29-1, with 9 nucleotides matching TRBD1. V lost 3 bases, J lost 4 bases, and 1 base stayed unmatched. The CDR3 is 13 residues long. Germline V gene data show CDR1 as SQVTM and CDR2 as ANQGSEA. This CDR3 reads CSVEGTGYNEQFF. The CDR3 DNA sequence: TGCAGCGTTGAGGGGACAGGGTACAATGAGCAGTTCTTC.

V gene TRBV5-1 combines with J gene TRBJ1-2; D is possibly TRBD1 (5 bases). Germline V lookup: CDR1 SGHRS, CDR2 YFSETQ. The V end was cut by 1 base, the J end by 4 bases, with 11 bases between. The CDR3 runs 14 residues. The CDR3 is CASSLWDRAYGYTF. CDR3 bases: TGCGCCAGCAGCTTGTGGGACCGGGCCTATGGCTACACCTTC.

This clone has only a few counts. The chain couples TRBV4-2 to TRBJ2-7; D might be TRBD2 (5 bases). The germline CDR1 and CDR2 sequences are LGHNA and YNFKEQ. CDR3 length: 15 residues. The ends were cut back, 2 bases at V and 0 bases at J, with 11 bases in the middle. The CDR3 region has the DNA TGTGCCAGCAGCCAATCTAGACTAATCTCCTACGAGCAGTACTTC. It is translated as CASSQSRLISYEQYF.

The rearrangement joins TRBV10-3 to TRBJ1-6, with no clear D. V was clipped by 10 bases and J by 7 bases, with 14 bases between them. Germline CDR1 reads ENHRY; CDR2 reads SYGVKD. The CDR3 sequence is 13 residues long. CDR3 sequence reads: CASLPGENSPLHF. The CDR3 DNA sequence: TGTGCCAGCCTCCCAGGTGAGAATTCACCCCTCCACTTT.

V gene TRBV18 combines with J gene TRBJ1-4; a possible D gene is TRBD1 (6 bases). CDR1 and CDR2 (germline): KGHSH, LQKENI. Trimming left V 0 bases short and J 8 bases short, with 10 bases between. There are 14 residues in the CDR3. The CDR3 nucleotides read TGTGCCAGCTCACCACCTGCTGACAGGGAAAAACTGTTTTTT. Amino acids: CASSPPADREKLFF.

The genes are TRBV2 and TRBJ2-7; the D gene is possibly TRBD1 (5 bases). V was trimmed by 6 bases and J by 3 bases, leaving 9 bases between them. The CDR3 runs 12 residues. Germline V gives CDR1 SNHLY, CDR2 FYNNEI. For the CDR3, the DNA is TGTGCCAGCAGGGTTCAGGGCTACGAGCAGTACTTC. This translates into CASRVQGYEQYF.

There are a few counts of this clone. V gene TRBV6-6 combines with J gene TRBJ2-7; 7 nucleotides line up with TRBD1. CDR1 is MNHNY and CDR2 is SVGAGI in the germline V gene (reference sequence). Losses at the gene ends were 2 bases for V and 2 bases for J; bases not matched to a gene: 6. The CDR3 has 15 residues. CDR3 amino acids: CASSYTSTGPYEQYF. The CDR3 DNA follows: TGTGCCAGCAGTTACACCTCGACAGGGCCCTACGAGCAGTACTTC.

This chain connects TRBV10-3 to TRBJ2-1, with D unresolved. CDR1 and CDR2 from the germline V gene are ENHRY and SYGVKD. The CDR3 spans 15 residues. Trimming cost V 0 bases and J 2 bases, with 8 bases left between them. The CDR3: CAISESGGAYNEQFF. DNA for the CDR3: TGTGCCATCAGTGAGTCGGGCGGCGCCTACAATGAGCAGTTCTTC.

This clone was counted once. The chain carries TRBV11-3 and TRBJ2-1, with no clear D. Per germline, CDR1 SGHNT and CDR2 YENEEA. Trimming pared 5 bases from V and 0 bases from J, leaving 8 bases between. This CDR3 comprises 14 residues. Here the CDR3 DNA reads TGTGCCAGCAGCACTTCAGGCTCCTACAATGAGCAGTTCTTC. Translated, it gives CASSTSGSYNEQFF.

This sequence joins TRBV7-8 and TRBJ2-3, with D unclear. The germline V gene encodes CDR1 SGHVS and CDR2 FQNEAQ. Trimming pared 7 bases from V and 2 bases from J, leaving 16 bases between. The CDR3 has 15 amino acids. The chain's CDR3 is CASTISAPHTDTQYF. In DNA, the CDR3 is TGTGCCAGCACCATAAGCGCCCCTCACACAGATACGCAGTATTTT.

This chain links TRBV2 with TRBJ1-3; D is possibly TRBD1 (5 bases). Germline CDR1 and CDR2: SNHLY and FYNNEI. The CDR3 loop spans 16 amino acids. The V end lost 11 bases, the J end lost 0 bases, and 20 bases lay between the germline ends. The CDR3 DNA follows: TGTGCCTGTAAACAGGACACCGGGAGCTCTGGAAACACCATATATTTT. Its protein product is CACKQDTGSSGNTIYF. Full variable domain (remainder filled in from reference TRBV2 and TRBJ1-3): EPEVTQTPSHQVTQMGQEVILRCVPISNHLYFYWYRQILGQKVEFLVSFYNNEISEKSEIFDDQFSVERPDGSNFTLKIRSTKLEDSAMYFCACKQDTGSSGNTIYFGEGSWLTVV.

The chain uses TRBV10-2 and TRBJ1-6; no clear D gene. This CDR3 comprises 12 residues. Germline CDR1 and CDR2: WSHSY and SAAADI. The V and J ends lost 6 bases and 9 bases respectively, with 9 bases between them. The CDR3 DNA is TGCGCCAGCAGGGCAGCGGGTTCACCCCTCCACTTT. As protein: CASRAAGSPLHF.

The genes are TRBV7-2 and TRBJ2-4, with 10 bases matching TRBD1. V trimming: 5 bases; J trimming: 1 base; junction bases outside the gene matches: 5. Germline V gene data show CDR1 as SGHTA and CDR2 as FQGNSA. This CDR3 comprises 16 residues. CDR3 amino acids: CASSPSDRGAKNIQYF. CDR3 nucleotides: TGTGCCAGCAGCCCATCGGACAGGGGGGCCAAAAACATTCAGTACTTC.

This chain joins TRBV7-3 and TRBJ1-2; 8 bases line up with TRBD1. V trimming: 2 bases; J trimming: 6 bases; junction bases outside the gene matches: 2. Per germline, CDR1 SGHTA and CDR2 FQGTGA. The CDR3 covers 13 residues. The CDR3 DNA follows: TGTGCCAGCAGCTTAGACAGGGGAAATGGCTACACCTTC. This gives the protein CASSLDRGNGYTF.

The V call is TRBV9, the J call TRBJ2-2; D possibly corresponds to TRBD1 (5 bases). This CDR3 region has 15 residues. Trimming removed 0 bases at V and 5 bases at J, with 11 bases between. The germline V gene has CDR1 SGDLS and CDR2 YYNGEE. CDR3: CASSVEGQGTGELFF. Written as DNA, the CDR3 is TGTGCCAGCAGCGTAGAAGGGCAGGGTACCGGGGAGCTGTTTTTT.